This is a list of T cell receptor beta chains from one sample in a study of blood T cell repertoires in COVID-19. Generated by immunoSEQ multiplex PCR, the TCRdb table keeps only in-frame clones and is missing some. The sample shows 260,000 or so clones, approximately 80% of them seen only once. Sequencing was done on a sample of peripheral blood. The receptors were sampled from a woman of 80 years or more with COVID-19, enrolled during active disease. CDR3s include the opening cysteine and the closing phenylalanine or tryptophan. Fields, in order: clone size, CDR3 length, V gene, D gene, J gene, CDR3 protein, CDR3 DNA. The D gene is left open where the match is weak. Size is omitted from some rows. Given values are once, few, many or a class for expanded clones.

NA	16	TRBV7-9	TRBD1	TRBJ2-3	CASSLRRTGYTDTQYF	TGTGCCAGCAGCTTAAGAAGGACAGGGTACACAGATACGCAGTATTTT
NA	18	TRBV20-1	TRBD2	TRBJ2-1	CSASWPSGRVGGHNEQFF	TGCAGTGCTAGTTGGCCTAGCGGGAGAGTTGGTGGCCACAATGAGCAGTTCTTC
NA	13	TRBV29-1	NA	TRBJ1-1	CSANGQLNTEAFF	TGCAGCGCCAACGGACAGTTGAACACTGAAGCTTTCTTT
NA	16	TRBV18	TRBD2	TRBJ2-1	CASSPTSGGLNNEQFF	TGTGCCAGCTCACCAACTAGCGGGGGGCTTAACAATGAGCAGTTCTTC
NA	15	TRBV6-5	TRBD2	TRBJ2-7	CASRATSGSSYEQYF	TGTGCCAGCAGAGCGACTAGCGGGAGTTCCTACGAGCAGTACTTC
NA	14	TRBV6-6	NA	TRBJ2-2	CASGLAGNTGELFF	TGTGCCAGCGGGCTAGCCGGGAACACCGGGGAGCTGTTTTTT
NA	16	TRBV1	NA	TRBJ2-2	CTSSQFPGTLTGELFF	TGCACCAGCAGCCAGTTTCCCGGGACTCTCACCGGGGAGCTGTTTTTT
NA	16	TRBV5-1	TRBD1	TRBJ2-3	CASSPQGQGATDTQYF	TGCGCCAGCAGCCCCCAGGGACAGGGGGCGACAGATACGCAGTATTTT
NA	13	TRBV30	NA	TRBJ1-1	CAWSDGEGTEAFF	TGTGCCTGGAGTGACGGAGAAGGCACTGAAGCTTTCTTT
few	13	TRBV10-1	TRBD1	TRBJ1-2	CASQRQGAGGYTF	TGCGCCAGCCAAAGACAGGGGGCGGGTGGCTACACCTTC
NA	16	TRBV11-2	NA	TRBJ1-3	CASSSLRGGPGNTIYF	TGTGCCAGCAGCTCCCTACGCGGGGGGCCTGGAAACACCATATATTTT
NA	14	TRBV5-1	TRBD1	TRBJ2-1	CASSIRTGYNEQFF	TGCGCCAGCAGCATCAGGACAGGTTACAATGAGCAGTTCTTC
once	14	TRBV5-1	TRBD1	TRBJ1-2	CASSFQGQYYGYTF	TGCGCCAGCAGCTTCCAGGGACAGTACTATGGCTACACCTTC
NA	16	TRBV6-6	TRBD1	TRBJ1-2	CASSGTGGTLNYGYTF	TGTGCCAGCAGTGGGACAGGGGGCACCCTCAACTATGGCTACACCTTC
NA	14	TRBV15	TRBD1	TRBJ1-4	CATSRERQGEKLFF	TGTGCCACCAGCAGGGAAAGACAGGGTGAAAAACTGTTTTTT
NA	15	TRBV18	TRBD1	TRBJ1-5	CASSPGDRLNQPQHF	TGTGCCAGCTCACCCGGGGACAGGTTAAATCAGCCCCAGCATTTT
NA	17	TRBV27	TRBD2	TRBJ2-7	CASSLRWPGLAGVEQYF	TGTGCCAGCAGTTTAAGGTGGCCGGGACTAGCGGGCGTCGAGCAGTACTTC
NA	15	TRBV6-5	TRBD1	TRBJ1-3	CASSKDRSAGNTIYF	TGTGCCAGCAGTAAGGACAGGTCCGCTGGAAACACCATATATTTT
NA	14	TRBV6-1	TRBD2	TRBJ2-7	CASSEHSGGGEQYF	TGTGCCAGCAGTGAACATAGCGGGGGTGGTGAGCAGTACTTC
NA	15	TRBV5-6	NA	TRBJ1-1	CASSLTGEPQSEAFF	TGTGCCAGCAGCTTGACAGGCGAACCCCAAAGTGAAGCTTTCTTT
NA	12	TRBV29-1	TRBD1	TRBJ1-4	CSVAGTGEKLFF	TGCAGCGTCGCCGGGACAGGGGAAAAACTGTTTTTT
NA	12	TRBV20-1	NA	TRBJ1-2	CSASLAGYGYTF	TGCAGTGCTAGTTTGGCGGGCTATGGCTACACCTTC
NA	14	TRBV3-1/TRBV3-2	TRBD2	TRBJ2-7	CASSPSGGSYEQYF	TGTGCCAGCAGCCCCTCGGGGGGGTCCTACGAGCAGTACTTC
NA	16	TRBV30	NA	TRBJ1-6	CAWRVDRSSYNSPLHF	TGTGCCTGGAGAGTCGACCGGAGCTCCTATAATTCACCCCTCCACTTT
NA	14	TRBV19	TRBD1	TRBJ1-2	CASSFGTANYGYTF	TGTGCCAGTAGTTTCGGGACAGCTAACTATGGCTACACCTTC
NA	15	TRBV30	TRBD1	TRBJ1-4	CAWSGNRGPMEKLFF	TGTGCCTGGAGTGGAAACAGGGGCCCCATGGAAAAACTGTTTTTT
NA	14	TRBV3-1/TRBV3-2	NA	TRBJ1-1	CASSPIVGNTEAFF	TGTGCCAGCAGCCCCATTGTCGGTAACACTGAAGCTTTCTTT
NA	14	TRBV7-2	TRBD1	TRBJ1-1	CASSRDRGYLGAFF	TGTGCCAGCAGCCGGGACAGGGGATACCTGGGAGCTTTCTTT
NA	16	TRBV7-8	TRBD1	TRBJ2-2	CASSLHGQGIAGELFF	TGTGCCAGCAGCTTACATGGACAGGGGATTGCCGGGGAGCTGTTTTTT
NA	15	TRBV24-1	TRBD1	TRBJ2-1	CATSDPGTGTNEQFF	TGTGCCACCAGTGATCCAGGGACAGGGACCAATGAGCAGTTCTTC